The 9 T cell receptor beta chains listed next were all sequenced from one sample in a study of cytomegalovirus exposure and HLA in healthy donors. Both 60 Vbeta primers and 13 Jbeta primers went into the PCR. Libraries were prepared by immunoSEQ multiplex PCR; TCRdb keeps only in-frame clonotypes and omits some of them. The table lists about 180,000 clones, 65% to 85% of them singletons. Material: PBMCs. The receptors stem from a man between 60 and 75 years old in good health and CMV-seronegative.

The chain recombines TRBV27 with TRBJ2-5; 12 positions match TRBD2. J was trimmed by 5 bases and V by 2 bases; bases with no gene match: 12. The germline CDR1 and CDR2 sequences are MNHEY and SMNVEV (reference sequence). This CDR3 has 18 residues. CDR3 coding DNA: TGTGCCAGCAGTTTAGGCCGGGCTAGCGGGGGGGGTCGGGAGACCCAGTACTTC. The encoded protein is CASSLGRASGGGRETQYF.

CDR3 DNA: TGTGCCAGCAGCCTCTACCAGGCCCGCGGGGAAAAACTGTTTTTT. It is translated as CASSLYQARGEKLFF. The chain has TRBV21-1 and TRBJ1-4. TRBV21-1 is shown as a pseudogene. The CDR3 is 15 amino acids.

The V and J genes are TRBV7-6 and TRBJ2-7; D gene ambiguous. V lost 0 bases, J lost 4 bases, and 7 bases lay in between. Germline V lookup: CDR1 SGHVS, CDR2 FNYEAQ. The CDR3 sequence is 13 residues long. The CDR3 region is CASSLALNYEQYF. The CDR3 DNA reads TGTGCCAGCAGCTTAGCGTTAAATTACGAGCAGTACTTC.

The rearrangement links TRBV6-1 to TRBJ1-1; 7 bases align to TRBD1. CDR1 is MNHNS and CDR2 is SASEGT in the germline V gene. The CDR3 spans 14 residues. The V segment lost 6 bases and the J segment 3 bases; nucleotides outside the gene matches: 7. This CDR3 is CASRTTGRDTEAFF. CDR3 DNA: TGTGCCAGCAGGACGACAGGGCGGGACACTGAAGCTTTCTTT.

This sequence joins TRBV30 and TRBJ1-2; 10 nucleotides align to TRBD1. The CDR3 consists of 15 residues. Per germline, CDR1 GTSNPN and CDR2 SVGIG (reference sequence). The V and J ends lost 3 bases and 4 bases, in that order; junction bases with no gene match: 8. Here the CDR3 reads CAWRSTGQGGYGYTF. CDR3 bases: TGTGCCTGGAGATCAACCGGACAGGGGGGCTATGGCTACACCTTC.

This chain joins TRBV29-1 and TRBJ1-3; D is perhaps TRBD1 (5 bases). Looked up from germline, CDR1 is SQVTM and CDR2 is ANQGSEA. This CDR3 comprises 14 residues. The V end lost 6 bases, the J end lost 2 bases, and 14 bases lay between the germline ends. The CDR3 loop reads CSVATPRAGNTIYF. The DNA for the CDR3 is TGCAGCGTCGCCACCCCCAGGGCTGGAAACACCATATATTTT.

The CDR3 DNA follows: TGTGCCAGTAGCACGCGCGGGGGGCGAGCGAGCGGGGAGCTGTTTTTT. This codes for CASSTRGGRASGELFF. The chain has TRBV19 and TRBJ2-2, with 8 bases lining up with TRBD2. V shed 6 bases, J shed 7 bases, and the junction held 13 bases outside the gene matches. Looked up from germline, CDR1 is LNHDA and CDR2 is SQIVND (reference sequence). The CDR3 is 16 residues long.

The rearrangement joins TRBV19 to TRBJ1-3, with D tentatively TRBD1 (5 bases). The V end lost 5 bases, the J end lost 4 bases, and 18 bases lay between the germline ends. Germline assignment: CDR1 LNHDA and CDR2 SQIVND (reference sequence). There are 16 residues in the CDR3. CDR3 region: CASSPPWGSDGNTIYF. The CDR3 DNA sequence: TGTGCCAGTAGTCCTCCCTGGGGCAGCGACGGAAACACCATATATTTT.

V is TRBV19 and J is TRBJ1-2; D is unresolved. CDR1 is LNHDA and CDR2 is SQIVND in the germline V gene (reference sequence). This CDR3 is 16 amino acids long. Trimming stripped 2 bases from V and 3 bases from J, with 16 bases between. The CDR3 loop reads CASSILPGRGDYGYTF. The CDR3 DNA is TGTGCCAGTAGTATATTACCAGGTCGCGGGGACTATGGCTACACCTTC. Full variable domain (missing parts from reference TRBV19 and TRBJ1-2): DGGITQSPKYLFRKEGQNVTLSCEQNLNHDAMYWYRQDPGQGLRLIYYSQIVNDFQKGDIAEGYSVSREKKESFPLTVTSAQKNPTAFYLCASSILPGRGDYGYTFGSGTRLTVV.